This TCR beta chain was captured by sequencing in a study of T-cell reconstitution after alpha-beta-depleted transplantation in children. Whole-study findings and limits: Diversity and T-cell counts at one year after transplant derived mostly from new T cells.

Looked up from germline, CDR1 is MNHEY and CDR2 is SMNVEV (reference sequence). V was pared by 3 bases and J by 6 bases, with 14 bases between. The CDR3 runs to 15 residues. Unique molecular identifiers tagged the TCRbeta library. TCRdb ran MiXCR on the PCR reads and lists one entry per CDR3 protein. The sample lists approximately 350,000 distinct CDR3 sequences; around 15% were seen once. A few counts support this clonotype. What it recognizes is unknown. The sample here was PBMCs, mostly from graft donor cells, taken 360 days after TCRalphabeta/CD19-depleted stem cell transplant. The clonotype was recovered from a male patient aged 2 to 10 who had a stem cell transplant for acute lymphoblastic leukemia, so the T cells may come from the graft donor. The gene calls are TRBV27 and TRBJ2-2; D may be TRBD2 (5 bases). The CDR3 nucleotides are TGTGCCAGCAGTTTCTTACCACGGGATCCCGGGGAGCTGTTTTTT. It encodes CASSFLPRDPGELFF.